What follows are 17 T cell receptor beta chains derived from one specimen sequenced in a study of shared clonotypes between healthy human individuals. Data came from immunoSEQ multiplex PCR; TCRdb stores just in-frame clones and leaves some out. Altogether 2 million or so clones are present, approximately 95% being singletons, with the ten largest covering roughly 1%. Naive CD8 isolation took CD45RO-negative cells positively selected for CCR7 and excluded terminally differentiated effector memory CD45RA+ cells. Sequenced sample: naive CD8+ T cells sorted from blood. The receptors derive from a man younger than 35 in good health.

The chain couples TRBV4-3 to TRBJ1-1; D is possibly TRBD1 (5 bases). CDR1 is LGHNA and CDR2 is YSLEER in the germline V gene. The CDR3 is 15 amino acids. Trimming left V 0 bases short and J 3 bases short, with 11 bases between. For the CDR3, the DNA is TGCGCCAGCAGCCAAGATCAGGAGGGGCACACTGAAGCTTTCTTT. Translation: CASSQDQEGHTEAFF.

The DNA for the CDR3 is TGTGCCAGCAAACCGGCGGGCCAGACGGGCACCGGGGAGCTGTTTTTT. This codes for CASKPAGQTGTGELFF. This chain connects TRBV2 to TRBJ2-2; TRBD2 might be the D (5 bases). The CDR3 totals 16 residues. Germline assignment: CDR1 SNHLY and CDR2 FYNNEI. Trimming stripped 7 bases from V and 4 bases from J, with 19 bases between.

This chain uses TRBV28 with TRBJ2-3, with D possibly being TRBD1 (5 bases). The germline V gene encodes CDR1 MDHEN and CDR2 SYDVKM. The CDR3 has 15 amino acids. V dropped 4 bases and J dropped 0 bases, with 11 bases sitting between them. Written as DNA, the CDR3 is TGTGCCAGCAGTTCTGGACACGACAGCACAGATACGCAGTATTTT. The encoded protein is CASSSGHDSTDTQYF.

In the case of this clone: This CDR3 is also generated by other DNA sequences in the sample. CDR3 coding DNA: TGTGCCAGCAGTGGTACTAGCGGGAGCGGAGAGACCCAGTACTTC. This codes for CASSGTSGSGETQYF. The gene calls are TRBV2 and TRBJ2-5; TRBD2 agrees at 11 bases. The CDR3 extends over 15 amino acids. J gave up 4 bases and V 4 bases, and 5 bases lay outside the gene matches. Germline V CDR1 and CDR2: SNHLY, FYNNEI.

This clone is a singleton in its sample. The chain is built from TRBV7-9 and TRBJ1-2; D possibly corresponds to TRBD1 (5 bases). The CDR3 has 15 residues. V was cut by 1 base and J by 6 bases, with 15 bases left in between. Germline V CDR1 and CDR2: SEHNR, FQNEAQ (reference sequence). CDR3 sequence (DNA): TGTGCCAGCAGCTTAGTTCGGGGGAGTACAGATGGCTACACCTTC. This codes for CASSLVRGSTDGYTF.

This chain connects TRBV13 to TRBJ1-2; TRBD1 matches at 8 bases. V dropped 1 base and J dropped 6; count of bases not matched to a gene: 1. This CDR3 has 13 residues. Germline lookup yields CDR1 PRHDT and CDR2 FYEKMQ (reference sequence). The CDR3: CASSLATGDGYTF. As DNA, the CDR3 is TGTGCCAGCAGCTTAGCGACAGGGGATGGCTACACCTTC. Drawing the rest from reference TRBV13 and TRBJ1-2, the complete variable domain is AAGVIQSPRHLIKEKRETATLKCYPIPRHDTVYWYQQGPGQDPQFLISFYEKMQSDKGSIPDRFSAQQFSDYHSELNMSSLELGDSALYFCASSLATGDGYTFGSGTRLTVV.

The gene calls are TRBV15 and TRBJ2-7, with 9 bases matching TRBD1. This CDR3 contains 14 residues. J gave up 1 base and V 6 bases, and 4 bases lay outside the gene matches. Germline V CDR1 and CDR2: LNHNV, YYDKDF (reference sequence). CDR3 sequence reads: CATSPTGGSYEQYF. CDR3 nucleotides: TGTGCCACCAGTCCGACAGGGGGGTCCTACGAGCAGTACTTC. Variable domain in full (rest from reference TRBV15 and TRBJ2-7): DAMVIQNPRYQVTQFGKPVTLSCSQTLNHNVMYWYQQKSSQAPKLLFHYYDKDFNNEADTPDNFQSRRPNTSFCFLDIRSPGLGDTAMYLCATSPTGGSYEQYFGPGTRLTVT.

The chain recombines TRBV15 with TRBJ1-6; 7 bases are a match to TRBD1. The CDR3 is made up of 16 amino acids. CDR1 is LNHNV and CDR2 is YYDKDF in the germline V gene (reference sequence). J gave up 6 bases and V 0 bases, and 5 bases lay outside the gene matches. The CDR3 bases are TGTGCCACCAGCAGAGAATTGCACAGGGGTAATTCACCCCTCCACTTT. It specifies CATSRELHRGNSPLHF.

This clone turned up a few times. This specimen includes other DNA sequences encoding the same CDR3. The chain employs TRBV19 and TRBJ1-1; D gene ambiguous. The V gene lost 5 bases and the J gene lost 2 bases, with 9 bases spanning the gap. The CDR3 sequence is 13 residues long. Germline V gene lookup returns CDR1 LNHDA and CDR2 SQIVND (reference sequence). The CDR3 sequence is CASSPAGNTEAFF. The CDR3 nucleotides are TGTGCCAGTAGTCCGGCGGGTAACACTGAAGCTTTCTTT. The full variable domain, in which reference TRBV19 and TRBJ1-1 provide the parts outside the CDR3, is DGGITQSPKYLFRKEGQNVTLSCEQNLNHDAMYWYRQDPGQGLRLIYYSQIVNDFQKGDIAEGYSVSREKKESFPLTVTSAQKNPTAFYLCASSPAGNTEAFFGQGTRLTVV.

As regards this clone: The sample holds other DNA sequences that translate to the same CDR3. The chain recombines TRBV4-3 with TRBJ2-7; TRBD1 agrees at 7 bases. Germline CDR1 LGHNA, CDR2 YSLEER. With V trimmed by 0 bases and J by 2 bases, 4 bases remained unmatched. CDR3 length equals 15 residues. DNA for the CDR3: TGCGCCAGCAGCCAAGATTGGGACAGCACCTACGAGCAGTACTTC. Its protein product is CASSQDWDSTYEQYF.

The chain recombines TRBV5-6 with TRBJ1-6; no reliable D call. From germline, CDR1 is SGHDT and CDR2 YYEEEE. Trimming shortened V by 2 bases and J by 10 bases, and 13 bases separated the two germline ends. The CDR3 runs to 14 residues. This CDR3 reads CASSFRDDLSPLHF. The CDR3 DNA is TGTGCCAGCAGCTTCCGAGATGATCTCTCACCCCTCCACTTT.

The rearrangement links TRBV28 to TRBJ1-2; TRBD1 agrees at 7 bases. Germline assignment: CDR1 MDHEN and CDR2 SYDVKM. Losses at the gene ends were 6 bases for V and 8 bases for J; bases not matched to a gene: 12. CDR3 length: 14 amino acids. The CDR3 DNA sequence: TGTGCCAGCAGCAAACAGGGGACAACGGGAGGCTACACCTTC. Amino acid sequence: CASSKQGTTGGYTF.

Written as DNA, the CDR3 is TGTGCCAGTAGTATAGGGGGGTCAACTAGCGGGGTCGCCAATGAGCAGTTCTTC. It is translated as CASSIGGSTSGVANEQFF. The rearrangement links TRBV19 to TRBJ2-1; TRBD2 aligns across 10 bases. CDR3 length equals 18 residues. Germline CDR1 is LNHDA and CDR2 is SQIVND (reference sequence). The ends lost 1 base at V and 6 bases at J; junction bases unmatched: 12.

This rearrangement joins TRBV19 to TRBJ1-1; 8 bases map to TRBD1. Germline V gives CDR1 LNHDA, CDR2 SQIVND (reference sequence). The V and J ends lost 10 bases and 7 bases, in that order; junction bases with no gene match: 8. The CDR3 is made up of 12 amino acids. As DNA, the CDR3 is TGTGCCACCTTTGACAGGGGTGATGAAGCTTTCTTT. Its translation is CATFDRGDEAFF.

V and J are TRBV5-4 and TRBJ1-2, with TRBD1 matching over 9 bases. The CDR3 runs 14 residues. Looked up from germline, CDR1 is SGHNT and CDR2 is YYREEE (reference sequence). The V and J ends lost 6 bases and 2 bases, in that order; junction bases with no gene match: 5. The CDR3 loop is CASNPGQGNYGYTF. The CDR3 nucleotides read TGTGCCAGCAATCCGGGACAGGGAAACTATGGCTACACCTTC.

This chain links TRBV4-3 with TRBJ1-4; D not certain. The germline V and J ends were trimmed by 7 bases and 8 bases, with 20 bases remaining between them. Germline CDR1 is LGHNA and CDR2 is YSLEER. The CDR3 extends over 15 amino acids. The CDR3 nucleotides are TGCGCCAGCACCTTAGACCGAGAGGGAGACGAAAAACTGTTTTTT. The encoded protein is CASTLDREGDEKLFF.

The chain is built from TRBV6-1 and TRBJ1-4; TRBD1 aligns across 8 bases. This CDR3 contains 14 residues. Trimming cost V 9 bases and J 2 bases; bases outside gene matches: 5. Germline CDR1 is MNHNS and CDR2 is SASEGT. The CDR3 spells CASQTGVTNEKLFF. CDR3 DNA sequence: TGTGCCAGTCAGACAGGGGTCACTAATGAAAAACTGTTTTTT.